This TCR beta chain was captured in a study of OX40 agonist ivuxolimab in advanced cancers. Study conclusions and caveats: Expanded clones were, on average, more numerous in CD8+ T cells than in CD4+.

Comments on this clone: Its antigen is not known.

Trimming cost V 4 bases and J 6 bases, with 10 bases left between them. The CDR3 is made up of 13 amino acids. CDR1 and CDR2 from the germline V gene are MNHEY and SMNVEV (reference sequence). Clones were read by immunoSEQ multiplex PCR, and TCRdb kept only the in-frame ones, dropping some. This table has more than 35,000 clones, 65% to 90% appearing once. The cohort excluded patients with autoimmune disease history or systemic immunosuppression. The gene calls are TRBV27 and TRBJ2-1; tentatively, D is TRBD1 (5 bases). The sequence came from an adult with an advanced solid tumor such as melanoma, head and neck, liver or kidney cancer. Specimen: CD4+ or CD8+ T cells sorted from blood, collected in a trial of the OX40 agonist ivuxolimab. The CDR3 DNA reads as TGTGCCAGCAGTTACGACAGAATCAATGAGCAGTTCTTC. It yields the protein CASSYDRINEQFF.